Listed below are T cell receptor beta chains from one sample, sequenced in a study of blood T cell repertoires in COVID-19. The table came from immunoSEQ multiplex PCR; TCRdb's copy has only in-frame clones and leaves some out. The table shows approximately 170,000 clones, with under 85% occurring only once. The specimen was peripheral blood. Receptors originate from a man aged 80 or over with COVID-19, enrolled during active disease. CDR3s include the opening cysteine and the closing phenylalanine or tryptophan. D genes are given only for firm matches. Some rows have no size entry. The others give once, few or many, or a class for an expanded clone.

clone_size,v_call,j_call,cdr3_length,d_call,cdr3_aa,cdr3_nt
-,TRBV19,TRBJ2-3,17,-,CASSRLGRDPSTDTQYF,TGTGCCAGTAGTAGGCTGGGCCGGGATCCTAGCACAGATACGCAGTATTTT
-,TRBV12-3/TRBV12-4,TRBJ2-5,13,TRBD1,CASRAGGIETQYF,TGTGCCAGCAGGGCAGGGGGTATAGAGACCCAGTACTTC
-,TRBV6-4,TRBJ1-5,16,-,CASSHAGRSSDQPQHF,TGTGCCAGCAGCCACGCCGGGAGATCGTCGGATCAGCCCCAGCATTTT
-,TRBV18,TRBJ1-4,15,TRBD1,CASSRAGTGGEKLFF,TGTGCCAGCTCGCGCGCCGGGACAGGGGGTGAAAAACTGTTTTTT
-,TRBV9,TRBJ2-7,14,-,CASSVGVVGNEQYF,TGTGCCAGCAGCGTAGGGGTTGTGGGCAACGAGCAGTACTTC
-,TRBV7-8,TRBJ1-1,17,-,CASSLLGAKALNTEAFF,TGTGCCAGCAGCCTTTTAGGGGCTAAGGCCCTGAACACTGAAGCTTTCTTT
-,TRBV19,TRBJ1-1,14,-,CASSINRRNTEAFF,TGTGCCAGTAGTATAAATCGGAGGAACACTGAAGCTTTCTTT
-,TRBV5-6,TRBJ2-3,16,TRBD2,CASSSPAGALTDTQYF,TGTGCCAGCAGCTCCCCAGCGGGGGCCCTCACAGATACGCAGTATTTT
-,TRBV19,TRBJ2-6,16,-,CASSMLGVTGANVLTF,TGTGCCAGTAGTATGCTGGGAGTCACTGGGGCCAACGTCCTGACTTTC
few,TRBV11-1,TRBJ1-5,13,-,CASSLDRDQPQHF,TGTGCCAGCAGCTTAGACCGGGATCAGCCCCAGCATTTT
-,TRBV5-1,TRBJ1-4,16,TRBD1,CASSLGQVGVREKLFF,TGCGCCAGCAGCTTAGGACAGGTCGGGGTTCGAGAAAAACTGTTTTTT
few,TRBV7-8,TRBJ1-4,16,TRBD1,CASSTQGGATNEKLFF,TGTGCCAGCAGCACCCAGGGGGGTGCAACTAATGAAAAACTGTTTTTT
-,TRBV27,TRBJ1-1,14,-,CASSARGGNTEAFF,TGTGCCAGCAGTGCACGCGGGGGGAACACTGAAGCTTTCTTT
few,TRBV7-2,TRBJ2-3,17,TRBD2,CASSLVTSGGATDTQYF,TGTGCCAGCAGCTTAGTGACTAGCGGGGGGGCAACAGATACGCAGTATTTT
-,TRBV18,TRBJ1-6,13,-,CASSLGTNSPLHF,TGTGCCAGCTCACTCGGGACAAATTCACCCCTCCACTTT
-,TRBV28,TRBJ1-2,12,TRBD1,CASTRGKGAETF,TGTGCCAGCACCCGAGGGAAGGGGGCTGAGACCTTC
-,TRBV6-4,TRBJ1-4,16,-,CASNHLQGTANEKLFF,TGTGCCAGCAACCACCTGCAGGGAACAGCTAATGAAAAACTGTTTTTT
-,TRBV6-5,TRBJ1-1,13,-,CASSRRGDTEAFF,TGTGCCAGCAGTCGGCGTGGAGACACTGAAGCTTTCTTT
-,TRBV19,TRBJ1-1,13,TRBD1,CASRTQGATEAFF,TGTGCCAGTAGAACACAGGGGGCCACTGAAGCTTTCTTT
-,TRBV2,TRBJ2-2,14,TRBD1,CASSLDRGTGELFF,TGTGCCAGCAGTCTGGACAGGGGAACCGGGGAGCTGTTTTTT
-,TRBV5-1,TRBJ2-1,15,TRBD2,CASSLAQLAGNEQFF,TGCGCCAGCAGCTTGGCCCAACTAGCGGGCAATGAGCAGTTCTTC
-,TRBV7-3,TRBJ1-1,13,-,CASSLLPNTEAFF,TGTGCCAGCAGCCTACTCCCGAACACTGAAGCTTTCTTT
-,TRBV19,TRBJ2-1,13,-,CASTEASYNEQFF,TGTGCCAGTACCGAGGCCTCCTACAATGAGCAGTTCTTC
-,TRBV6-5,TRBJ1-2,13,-,CARGSGAPYGYTF,TGTGCCAGGGGGTCAGGGGCCCCCTATGGCTACACCTTC
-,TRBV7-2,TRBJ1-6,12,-,CASTQGDSPLHF,TGTGCCAGCACCCAAGGGGATTCACCCCTCCACTTT
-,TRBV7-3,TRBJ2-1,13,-,CASSSDNYNEQFF,TGTGCCAGCAGCTCCGACAACTACAATGAGCAGTTCTTC
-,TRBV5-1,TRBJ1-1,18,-,CASSLKVGVSSGAPEAFF,TGCGCCAGCAGCTTGAAGGTGGGGGTCTCATCAGGGGCCCCGGAAGCTTTCTTT
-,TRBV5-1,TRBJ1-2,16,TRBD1,CASSLARTGGGYGYTF,TGCGCCAGCAGCTTGGCTAGGACAGGGGGTGGCTATGGCTACACCTTC
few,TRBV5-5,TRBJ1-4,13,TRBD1,CASSPGQFEKLFF,TGTGCCAGCAGCCCGGGACAGTTCGAAAAACTGTTTTTT
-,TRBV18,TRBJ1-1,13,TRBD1,CASSPTGGIEAFF,TGTGCCAGCTCACCAACAGGGGGCATTGAAGCTTTCTTT
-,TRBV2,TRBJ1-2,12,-,CASSEGGYGYTF,TGTGCCAGCAGTGAGGGGGGCTATGGCTACACCTTC